This T cell receptor (beta chain) was observed in a study of blood T cell repertoires in COVID-19. In this sample, this clone turned up a few times. Germline V gene lookup returns CDR1 SGHVS and CDR2 FQNEAQ. The CDR3 is made up of 16 amino acids. The V gene lost 1 base and the J gene lost 3 bases, with 13 bases spanning the gap. Using immunoSEQ multiplex PCR, the repertoire was profiled, and TCRdb retains in-frame clones only, with some absent. The sample has 200,000 to 300,000 clones, around 90% seen once. This clonotype originated in a man in his fifties or sixties who had recovered from COVID-19. Specimen: peripheral blood. The chain employs TRBV7-8 and TRBJ1-3; TRBD1 is a possible D gene (6 bases). The CDR3: CASSLDRVVFGNTIYF. The CDR3 DNA is TGTGCCAGCAGCTTAGACAGGGTAGTCTTTGGAAACACCATATATTTT.